The present T cell receptor (beta chain) was sequenced within a study of T-cell memory formation after mild COVID-19. The length of the CDR3 is 15 residues. After removal of 4 bases from V and 3 bases from J, the junction contained 8 bases not matched to a gene. The TCR alpha and TCR beta cDNA libraries, bearing sample barcodes and UMIs, were generated by 5'RACE using constant-segment primers. In TCRdb, the 5' RACE reads were re-called with MiXCR into one record per CDR3 protein. The sample records about 560,000 distinct CDR3 sequences, roughly 22% being singletons. This clonotype has more than one count but fewer than ten.

The chain uses TRBV23-1 and TRBJ2-5; TRBD1 matches at 7 bases. TRBV23-1 is annotated as an ORF whose role is uncertain. Sequenced material: PBMCs or a T cell subset sorted from them (not recorded which). This clonotype originated in an adult woman who had mild COVID-19 (a few samples of this study predate the infection). Cell type and time point are not known. In DNA form, the CDR3 reads TGCGCCAGCAGTCCCGGACAGGCCCATGAAGAGACCCAGTACTTC. This translates into CASSPGQAHEETQYF.